Presented here are 5 T cell receptor beta chains from one specimen sequenced in a study of blood T cell repertoires in COVID-19. Here immunoSEQ multiplex PCR was the method, and the copy in TCRdb shows in-frame clones only, minus some. In the table there are 60,000 to 85,000 clones, 70% to 90% of which are singletons. The sequencing input was peripheral blood. Every receptor here comes from a woman aged 50 to 60 with COVID-19, enrolled during active disease.

In this sample, this clone turned up once. The J gene is TRBJ2-6, the V gene TRBV9, with D perhaps TRBD1 (6 bases). V was clipped by 0 bases and J by 2 bases, with 9 bases between them. Germline assignment: CDR1 SGDLS and CDR2 YYNGEE. The CDR3 has 16 residues. The CDR3, as DNA: TGTGCCAGCAGCGTAGGGGGGCGAACTGGGGCCAACGTCCTGACTTTC. It codes for CASSVGGRTGANVLTF.

The V call is TRBV24-1, the J call TRBJ1-6, with D possibly TRBD1 on 6 matching bases. Trimming took off 12 bases at V and 7 bases at J, with 15 bases between the two ends. Germline CDR1 KGHDR, CDR2 SFDVKD. The CDR3 is made up of 13 amino acids. The CDR3 DNA is TGTGCCGCCTCGACAGGCTTGAATTCACCCCTCCACTTT. It is translated as CAASTGLNSPLHF.

The chain employs TRBV4-1 and TRBJ2-5; TRBD2 matches at 8 bases. Germline CDR1 reads MGHRA; CDR2 reads YSYEKL. V dropped 4 bases and J dropped 5; count of bases not matched to a gene: 9. This CDR3 comprises 15 residues. This CDR3 reads CASSPRTSSSETQYF. The CDR3 DNA sequence: TGCGCCAGCAGCCCCCGGACTAGCTCTAGTGAGACCCAGTACTTC.

The V call is TRBV27, the J call TRBJ1-6, with D unresolved. V was shortened by 8 bases and J by 7 bases, with 15 bases between the two germline ends. Germline V gene data show CDR1 as MNHEY and CDR2 as SMNVEV (reference sequence). This CDR3 is built from 14 residues. CDR3 sequence (DNA): TGTGCCAGCCGGCGAGGTTTACGCAATTCACCCCTCCACTTT. The encoded protein is CASRRGLRNSPLHF.

J is TRBJ2-1 and V is TRBV9, with D hard to call. CDR3 size: 12 residues. The germline V gene has CDR1 SGDLS and CDR2 YYNGEE. V was trimmed by 3 bases and J by 9 bases, leaving 10 bases between them. CDR3 DNA sequence: TGTGCCAGCAGCGGCCGACTGGGTGAGCAGTTCTTC. This codes for CASSGRLGEQFF. The full variable domain, in which reference TRBV9 and TRBJ2-1 provide the parts outside the CDR3, is DSGVTQTPKHLITATGQRVTLRCSPRSGDLSVYWYQQSLDQGLQFLIQYYNGEERAKGNILERFSAQQFPDLHSELNLSSLELGDSALYFCASSGRLGEQFFGPGTRLTVL.